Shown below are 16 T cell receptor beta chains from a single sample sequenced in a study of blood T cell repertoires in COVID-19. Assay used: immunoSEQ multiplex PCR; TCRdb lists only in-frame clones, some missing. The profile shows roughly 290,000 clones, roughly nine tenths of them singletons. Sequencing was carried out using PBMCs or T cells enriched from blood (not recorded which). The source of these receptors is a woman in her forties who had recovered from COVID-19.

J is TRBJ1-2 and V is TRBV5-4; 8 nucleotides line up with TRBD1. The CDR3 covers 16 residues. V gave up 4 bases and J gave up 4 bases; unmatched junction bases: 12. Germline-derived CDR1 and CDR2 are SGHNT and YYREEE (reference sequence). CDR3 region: CASSAAGGRGPYGYTF. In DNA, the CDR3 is TGTGCCAGCAGCGCAGCCGGGGGCAGGGGGCCCTATGGCTACACCTTC.

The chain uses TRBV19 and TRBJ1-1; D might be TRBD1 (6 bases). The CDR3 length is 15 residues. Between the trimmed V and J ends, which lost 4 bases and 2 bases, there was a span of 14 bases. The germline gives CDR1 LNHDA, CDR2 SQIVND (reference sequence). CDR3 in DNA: TGTGCCAGTAGTAAGGGGCGGGGGCTTAACACTGAAGCTTTCTTT. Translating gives CASSKGRGLNTEAFF.

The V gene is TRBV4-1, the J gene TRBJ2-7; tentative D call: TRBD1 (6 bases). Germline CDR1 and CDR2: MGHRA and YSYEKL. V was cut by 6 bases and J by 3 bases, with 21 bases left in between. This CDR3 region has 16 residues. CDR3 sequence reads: CASRDSYRDTNYEQYF. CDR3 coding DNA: TGCGCCAGCAGGGATTCCTATCGGGACACGAACTACGAGCAGTACTTC.

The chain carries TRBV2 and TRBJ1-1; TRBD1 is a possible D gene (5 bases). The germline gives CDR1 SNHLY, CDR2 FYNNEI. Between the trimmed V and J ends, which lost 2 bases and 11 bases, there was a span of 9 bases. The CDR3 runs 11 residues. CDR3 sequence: CASSEQGGAFF. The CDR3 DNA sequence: TGTGCCAGCAGTGAACAGGGCGGCGCTTTCTTT.

The CDR3 is CASSRTSGGTVAEQFF. CDR3 sequence (DNA): TGTGCCAGCAGCAGGACTAGCGGGGGGACAGTCGCGGAGCAGTTCTTC. The chain has TRBV3-1 (or the pseudogene TRBV3-2) and TRBJ2-1; 14 bases are a match to TRBD2. V was clipped by 5 bases and J by 10 bases; unmatched bases: 10. Per the germline V gene, CDR1 is LGHDT and CDR2 is YNNKEL (reference sequence). CDR3 size: 16 residues.

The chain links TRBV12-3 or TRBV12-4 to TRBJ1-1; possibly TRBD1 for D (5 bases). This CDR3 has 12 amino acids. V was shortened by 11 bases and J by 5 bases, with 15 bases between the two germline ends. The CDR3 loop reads CASAGGWTEAFF. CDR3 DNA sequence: TGTGCCTCGGCGGGGGGGTGGACTGAAGCTTTCTTT.

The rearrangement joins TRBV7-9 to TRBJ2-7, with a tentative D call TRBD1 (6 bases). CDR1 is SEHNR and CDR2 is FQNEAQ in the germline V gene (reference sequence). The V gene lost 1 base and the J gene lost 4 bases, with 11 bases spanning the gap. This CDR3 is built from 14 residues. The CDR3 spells CASSLGAQGYEQYF. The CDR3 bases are TGTGCCAGCAGCTTAGGGGCCCAGGGGTACGAGCAGTACTTC.

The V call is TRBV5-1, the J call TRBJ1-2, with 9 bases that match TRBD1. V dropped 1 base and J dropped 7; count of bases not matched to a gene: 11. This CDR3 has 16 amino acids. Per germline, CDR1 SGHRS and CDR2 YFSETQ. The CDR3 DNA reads TGCGCCAGCAGCTTGACCTACCGGGACAGGGTTGGTGGCTACACCTTC. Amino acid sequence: CASSLTYRDRVGGYTF. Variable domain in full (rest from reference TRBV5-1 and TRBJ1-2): KAGVTQTPRYLIKTRGQQVTLSCSPISGHRSVSWYQQTPGQGLQFLFEYFSETQRNKGNFPGRFSGRQFSNSRSEMNVSTLELGDSALYLCASSLTYRDRVGGYTFGSGTRLTVV.

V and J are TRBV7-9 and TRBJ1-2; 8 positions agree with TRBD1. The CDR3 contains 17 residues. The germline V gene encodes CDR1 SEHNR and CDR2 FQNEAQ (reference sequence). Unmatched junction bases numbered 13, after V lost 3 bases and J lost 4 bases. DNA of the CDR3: TGTGCCAGCAGCTTTTGGTACAGGGGGATGCCTACCTATGGCTACACCTTC. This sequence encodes CASSFWYRGMPTYGYTF.

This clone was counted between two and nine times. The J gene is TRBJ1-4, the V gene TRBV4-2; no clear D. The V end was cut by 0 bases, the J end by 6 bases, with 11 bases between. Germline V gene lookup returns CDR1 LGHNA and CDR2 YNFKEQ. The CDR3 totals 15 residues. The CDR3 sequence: CASSQEGSNYEKLFF. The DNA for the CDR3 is TGTGCCAGCAGCCAAGAGGGCAGCAACTATGAAAAACTGTTTTTT.

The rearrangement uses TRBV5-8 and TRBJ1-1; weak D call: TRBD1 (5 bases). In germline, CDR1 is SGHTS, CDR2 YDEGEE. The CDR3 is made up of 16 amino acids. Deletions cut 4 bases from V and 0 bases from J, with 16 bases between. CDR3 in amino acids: CASSPSWGGLNTEAFF. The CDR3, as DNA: TGTGCCAGCAGCCCGTCTTGGGGGGGACTGAACACTGAAGCTTTCTTT.

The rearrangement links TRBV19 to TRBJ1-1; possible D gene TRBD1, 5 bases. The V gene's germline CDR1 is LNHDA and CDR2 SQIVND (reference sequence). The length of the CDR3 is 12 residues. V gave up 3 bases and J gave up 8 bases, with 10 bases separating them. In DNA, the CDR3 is TGTGCCAGTAGTATCGCGGCAGGGGAAGCTTTCTTT. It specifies CASSIAAGEAFF.

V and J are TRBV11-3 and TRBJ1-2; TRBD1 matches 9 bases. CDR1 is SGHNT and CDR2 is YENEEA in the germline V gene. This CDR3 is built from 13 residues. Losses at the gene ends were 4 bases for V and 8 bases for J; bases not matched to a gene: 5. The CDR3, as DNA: TGTGCCAGCAGCTCCACAGGGGGCTGGGGCTACACCTTC. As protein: CASSSTGGWGYTF.

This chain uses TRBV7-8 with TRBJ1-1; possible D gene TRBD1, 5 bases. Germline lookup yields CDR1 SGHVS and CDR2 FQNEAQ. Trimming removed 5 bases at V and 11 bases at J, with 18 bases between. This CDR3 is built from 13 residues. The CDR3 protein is CASSSETGTKAFF. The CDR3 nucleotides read TGTGCCAGCAGCAGTGAAACCGGGACTAAGGCTTTCTTT. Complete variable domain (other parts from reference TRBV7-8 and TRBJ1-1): GAGVSQSPRYKVAKRGQDVALRCDPISGHVSLFWYQQALGQGPEFLTYFQNEAQLDKSGLPSDRFFAERPEGSVSTLKIQRTQQEDSAVYLCASSSETGTKAFFGQGTRLTVV.

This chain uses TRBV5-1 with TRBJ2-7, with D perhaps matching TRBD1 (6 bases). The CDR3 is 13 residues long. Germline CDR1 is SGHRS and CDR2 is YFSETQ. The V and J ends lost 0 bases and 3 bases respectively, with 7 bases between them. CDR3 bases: TGCGCCAGCAGCTTGGCACAGGGCTACGAGCAGTACTTC. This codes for CASSLAQGYEQYF.

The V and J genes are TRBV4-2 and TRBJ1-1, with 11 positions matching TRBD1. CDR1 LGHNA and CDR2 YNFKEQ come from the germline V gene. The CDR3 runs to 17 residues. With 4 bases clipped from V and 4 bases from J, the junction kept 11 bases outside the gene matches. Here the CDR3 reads CASSRSGQGAQGTEAFF. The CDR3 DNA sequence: TGTGCCAGCAGCCGATCTGGACAGGGGGCTCAAGGCACTGAAGCTTTCTTT.